The next 13 T cell receptor beta chains were all read from a single sample in a study of shared clonotypes between healthy human individuals. Terminally differentiated effector memory CD45RA+ cells were excluded by CCR7 positive selection of CD45RO-negative cells. Profiled with immunoSEQ multiplex PCR; TCRdb holds only in-frame clones, not every one. The sample has more than 600,000 clones, approximately 90% seen once. The sequenced material came from naive CD8+ T cells sorted from blood. The receptor set was obtained from a man aged 25 to 40 in good health.

This clone is a singleton in its sample. The CDR3 region has the DNA TGTGCCAGCAGTGCCGGGACTAGCATCGGCTACGAGCAGTACTTC. Translation: CASSAGTSIGYEQYF. The chain is built from TRBV27 and TRBJ2-7; TRBD2 agrees at 9 bases. CDR3 length: 15 amino acids. V shed 5 bases and J 3 bases; nucleotides not matched to a gene: 8. CDR1 is MNHEY and CDR2 is SMNVEV in the germline V gene (reference sequence).

The chain links TRBV27 to TRBJ2-3, with 8 bases matching TRBD2. The CDR3 is made up of 14 amino acids. The J segment lost 0 bases and the V segment lost 5 bases, leaving 1 base of the junction unmatched. Germline V lookup: CDR1 MNHEY, CDR2 SMNVEV (reference sequence). The CDR3, as DNA: TGTGCCAGCAGTCGCGGGGGGAGCACAGATACGCAGTATTTT. It specifies CASSRGGSTDTQYF.

This chain joins TRBV27 and TRBJ1-1; tentatively, D is TRBD1 (5 bases). The V and J ends lost 2 bases and 5 bases respectively, with 15 bases between them. Germline values: CDR1 MNHEY, CDR2 SMNVEV (reference sequence). The CDR3 has 15 amino acids. The CDR3 protein is CASSLISGLWTEAFF. DNA for the CDR3: TGTGCCAGCAGTTTAATCTCAGGGCTTTGGACTGAAGCTTTCTTT.

The chain carries TRBV5-5 and TRBJ2-2; 7 bases are shared with TRBD1. Germline trimming cut 4 bases from V and 7 bases from J; bases unmatched to any gene: 13. CDR3 length: 16 residues. Germline V lookup: CDR1 SGHKS, CDR2 YYEKEE (reference sequence). Here the CDR3 reads CASSKPDQAGGGELFF. CDR3 in DNA: TGTGCCAGCAGCAAGCCGGACCAAGCAGGGGGCGGGGAGCTGTTTTTT.

The chain is built from TRBV4-1 and TRBJ2-2, with a weak D call TRBD1 (6 bases). Germline CDR1 and CDR2: MGHRA and YSYEKL. The V end was cut by 0 bases, the J end by 1 base, with 12 bases between. The CDR3 runs to 17 residues. Here the CDR3 reads CASSQDRQAKNTGELFF. The CDR3 DNA sequence: TGCGCCAGCAGCCAAGATCGACAGGCTAAGAACACCGGGGAGCTGTTTTTT.

The V gene is TRBV4-1, the J gene TRBJ2-2; D is uncertain. The germline gives CDR1 MGHRA, CDR2 YSYEKL. The CDR3 sequence is 13 residues long. Trimming pared 6 bases from V and 7 bases from J, leaving 12 bases between. CDR3 sequence reads: CASSLGVSGELFF. CDR3 nucleotide sequence: TGCGCCAGCAGTCTGGGCGTTAGCGGGGAGCTGTTTTTT.

This chain joins TRBV2 and TRBJ1-1; D remains unclear. V lost 1 base to trimming and J lost 0 bases, with 9 bases between them. From germline, CDR1 is SNHLY and CDR2 FYNNEI. There are 15 residues in the CDR3. CDR3 protein: CASSEVRNMNTEAFF. The DNA of the CDR3 is TGTGCCAGCAGTGAAGTCAGGAACATGAACACTGAAGCTTTCTTT.

The chain employs TRBV7-2 and TRBJ1-1, with 11 nucleotides matching TRBD1. The CDR3 loop spans 16 amino acids. Trimming removed 5 bases from V and 4 bases from J; junction bases left unmatched: 9. The germline V gene has CDR1 SGHTA and CDR2 FQGNSA. The CDR3 is CASSPGLGQGVTEAFF. The CDR3 region has the DNA TGTGCCAGCAGCCCCGGGCTGGGACAGGGGGTCACTGAAGCTTTCTTT.

The chain joins TRBV4-3 to TRBJ2-2; 8 positions agree with TRBD2. Trimming cost V 6 bases and J 5 bases; bases outside gene matches: 5. CDR1 LGHNA and CDR2 YSLEER come from the germline V gene. CDR3 length equals 14 residues. The CDR3 region has the DNA TGCGCCAGCAGAGTCGGGAGGGTGACCGGGGAGCTGTTTTTT. This gives the protein CASRVGRVTGELFF.

This clone showed up just once. The J gene is TRBJ2-7, the V gene TRBV7-9; the D is unclear. CDR3 length equals 14 residues. V lost 5 bases and J lost 2, with 13 bases in between. Germline V gene data show CDR1 as SEHNR and CDR2 as FQNEAQ (reference sequence). The CDR3 DNA reads as TGTGCCAGCAGCGTTAGTACCCAGACCTACGAGCAGTACTTC. Residues: CASSVSTQTYEQYF.

DNA for the CDR3: TGTGCCAGCAGACCAGCGGGCCCCTACGAGCAGTACTTC. Amino acids: CASRPAGPYEQYF. This chain uses TRBV7-9 with TRBJ2-7, with a weak D call TRBD2 (6 bases). In germline, CDR1 is SEHNR, CDR2 FQNEAQ (reference sequence). This CDR3 comprises 13 residues. The V end lost 6 bases, the J end lost 2 bases, and 11 bases lay between the germline ends.

This rearrangement joins TRBV4-2 to TRBJ1-1; D is unclear. The length of the CDR3 is 16 residues. Trimming removed 4 bases from V and 1 base from J, with 16 bases in between. Germline loops: CDR1 LGHNA, CDR2 YNFKEQ. The CDR3 DNA reads TGTGCCAGCAGCCTCCCTCAGCCGGGTCAGAACACTGAAGCTTTCTTT. Protein sequence: CASSLPQPGQNTEAFF.

The chain has TRBV27 and TRBJ1-5; TRBD1 aligns across 9 bases. Per the germline V gene, CDR1 is MNHEY and CDR2 is SMNVEV (reference sequence). The CDR3 totals 15 residues. The trim removed 6 bases at V and 7 bases at J, leaving 10 bases unmatched. CDR3 nucleotides: TGTGCCAGCAGAGCCGCGGGACAGGGCTACCAGCCCCAGCATTTT. Translated: CASRAAGQGYQPQHF.